The 29 T cell receptor beta chains presented below share a single source sample, sequenced in a study of Ad26.COV2.S vaccination and SARS-CoV-2 variants. Treatment meaning: 15 to 20 received Ad26.COV2.S at low or high dose, single or two shots; about 5 received placebo; per-sample allocation not given. Samples analyzed were those drawn on day 63 after the first vaccine or placebo injection. The method was immunoSEQ multiplex PCR; TCRdb's version includes in-frame clones alone and lacks a portion of them. The repertoire holds roughly 350,000 clones, with approximately 86% as singletons. Specimen: peripheral blood, collected in a trial of Ad26.COV2.S vaccine versus placebo. Source of these receptors: a person between 18 and 65 years old who received the Ad26.COV2.S COVID-19 vaccine or a placebo.

In DNA, the CDR3 is TGTGCCAGCTCACTCGCGACAGGGGAGATTGGCGAGCAGTACTTC. Translated, it gives CASSLATGEIGEQYF. The chain uses TRBV18 and TRBJ2-7; 8 nucleotides match TRBD1. J gave up 6 bases and V 4 bases, and 11 bases lay outside the gene matches. This CDR3 has 15 residues. The germline gives CDR1 KGHSH, CDR2 LQKENI.

This chain links TRBV2 with TRBJ1-4, with a possible D match to TRBD1 (5 bases). V dropped 3 bases and J dropped 1 base, with 6 bases sitting between them. The length of the CDR3 is 14 residues. The V gene's germline CDR1 is SNHLY and CDR2 FYNNEI. The CDR3 sequence: CASSEGGTNEKLFF. DNA of the CDR3: TGTGCCAGCAGTGAGGGGGGAACTAATGAAAAACTGTTTTTT.

For the CDR3, the DNA is TGCAGCGTTGACTTACTGCACATGAACACTGAAGCTTTCTTT. Residues: CSVDLLHMNTEAFF. This chain connects TRBV29-1 to TRBJ1-1; D is undetermined. Trimming cost V 3 bases and J 0 bases, with 11 bases left between them. The CDR3 has 14 residues. Per germline, CDR1 SQVTM and CDR2 ANQGSEA.

The chain carries TRBV5-1 and TRBJ2-7; 11 nucleotides line up with TRBD2. CDR3 length: 14 residues. CDR1 SGHRS and CDR2 YFSETQ come from the germline V gene. V gave up 4 bases and J gave up 3 bases; unmatched junction bases: 3. DNA for the CDR3: TGCGCCAGCAGCGGGACTAGCGGCTTCTACGAGCAGTACTTC. Translation gives CASSGTSGFYEQYF.

V usage is TRBV7-2 and J usage is TRBJ2-5, with unresolved D. The CDR3 covers 14 residues. V dropped 1 base and J dropped 1 base, with 7 bases sitting between them. From germline, CDR1 is SGHTA and CDR2 FQGNSA. The CDR3 protein is CASSLEGFQETQYF. The CDR3 bases are TGTGCCAGCAGCTTAGAAGGATTCCAAGAGACCCAGTACTTC.

V is TRBV3-1 (or the pseudogene TRBV3-2) and J is TRBJ1-2; D is unresolved. CDR3 length: 13 residues. Germline assignment: CDR1 LGHDT and CDR2 YNNKEL (reference sequence). The V gene lost 1 base and the J gene lost 4 bases, with 7 bases spanning the gap. CDR3 bases: TGTGCCAGCAGCCAAGGAGACTTCTATGGCTACACCTTC. It codes for CASSQGDFYGYTF.

The chain is built from TRBV28 and TRBJ2-7; the match to TRBD2 covers 15 bases. Trimming took 6 bases from V and 1 from J; bases not matched to a gene: 4. Germline V lookup: CDR1 MDHEN, CDR2 SYDVKM. This CDR3 spans 16 amino acids. The CDR3 bases are TGTGCCAGCAGCGGGACTAGCGGGAGGTTTTCCTACGAGCAGTACTTC. It yields the protein CASSGTSGRFSYEQYF.

The rearrangement joins TRBV6-5 to TRBJ1-1, with D unresolved. Germline CDR1 is MNHEY and CDR2 is SVGAGI. The CDR3 runs 13 residues. V dropped 2 bases and J dropped 5 bases, with 9 bases sitting between them. In DNA form, the CDR3 reads TGTGCCAGCAGTTACGCCAGGTGGACTGAAGCTTTCTTT. This sequence encodes CASSYARWTEAFF.

The chain links TRBV29-1 to TRBJ2-3; no definite D call. The V gene lost 3 bases and the J gene lost 2 bases, with 9 bases spanning the gap. The CDR3 totals 13 residues. Germline CDR1 is SQVTM and CDR2 is ANQGSEA. CDR3 sequence: CSVEGKVTDTQYF. CDR3 bases: TGCAGCGTTGAGGGGAAGGTCACAGATACGCAGTATTTT.

The chain couples TRBV11-2 to TRBJ2-1; TRBD1 agrees at 8 bases. The CDR3 consists of 17 residues. Germline CDR1 SGHAT, CDR2 FQNNGV. The ends lost 2 bases at V and 3 bases at J; junction bases unmatched: 9. CDR3 protein: CASSLSTGQGSYNEQFF. CDR3 coding DNA: TGTGCCAGCAGCTTATCTACAGGACAGGGTAGCTACAATGAGCAGTTCTTC.

The V and J genes are TRBV24-1 and TRBJ2-1; 8 nucleotides match TRBD2. This CDR3 has 18 residues. V was pared by 3 bases and J by 3 bases, with 12 bases of the junction left unmatched. CDR1 and CDR2 (germline): KGHDR, SFDVKD. CDR3 residues: CATSDPAGAGEYYNEQFF. CDR3 nucleotides: TGTGCCACCAGTGATCCCGCAGGAGCGGGAGAATACTACAATGAGCAGTTCTTC.

The V gene is TRBV2, the J gene TRBJ2-3; D is tentatively TRBD1 or TRBD2 (5 bases each). The V gene lost 5 bases and the J gene lost 2 bases, with 8 bases spanning the gap. The CDR3 is 13 residues long. Germline lookup yields CDR1 SNHLY and CDR2 FYNNEI. DNA of the CDR3: TGTGCCAGCAGTAGGGACGCCACAGATACGCAGTATTTT. Amino acid sequence: CASSRDATDTQYF. The full variable domain, with the rest looked up from reference TRBV2 and TRBJ2-3, is EPEVTQTPSHQVTQMGQEVILRCVPISNHLYFYWYRQILGQKVEFLVSFYNNEISEKSEIFDDQFSVERPDGSNFTLKIRSTKLEDSAMYFCASSRDATDTQYFGPGTRLTVL.

V usage is TRBV27 and J usage is TRBJ1-5, with 9 bases matching TRBD1. Germline V gene data show CDR1 as MNHEY and CDR2 as SMNVEV (reference sequence). The J segment lost 6 bases and the V segment lost 5 bases, leaving 11 bases of the junction unmatched. This CDR3 comprises 16 residues. The CDR3 DNA reads as TGTGCCAGCAGTCCGCGAGCCGACAGGGGGACTCAGCCCCAGCATTTT. Protein: CASSPRADRGTQPQHF.

This chain uses TRBV6-5 with TRBJ1-2; TRBD1 agrees at 7 bases. Germline trimming cut 0 bases from V and 8 bases from J; bases unmatched to any gene: 9. Germline V gene lookup returns CDR1 MNHEY and CDR2 SVGAGI. There are 15 residues in the CDR3. The CDR3: CASSYSWDSQGGYTF. The CDR3 coding sequence is TGTGCCAGCAGTTACTCCTGGGACAGCCAAGGGGGCTACACCTTC.

As for this clone: The same CDR3 arises from other DNA sequences in this sample as well. The chain uses TRBV7-2 and TRBJ1-1; D gene unclear. The V gene's germline CDR1 is SGHTA and CDR2 FQGNSA. This CDR3 has 11 residues. V was pared by 7 bases and J by 1 base, with 4 bases between. CDR3 nucleotides: TGTGCCAGCATAGGGAACACTGAAGCTTTCTTT. Its protein product is CASIGNTEAFF. Looking up the rest from reference TRBV7-2 and TRBJ1-1 gives the full variable domain: GAGVSQSPSNKVTEKGKDVELRCDPISGHTALYWYRQSLGQGLEFLIYFQGNSAPDKSGLPSDRFSAERTGGSVSTLTIQRTQQEDSAVYLCASIGNTEAFFGQGTRLTVV.

The chain has TRBV5-4 and TRBJ2-1, with D possibly being TRBD1 (5 bases). V lost 1 base and J 6 bases, leaving 11 bases between the germline ends. The length of the CDR3 is 14 residues. The germline gives CDR1 SGHNT, CDR2 YYREEE (reference sequence). The CDR3, as DNA: TGTGCCAGCAGCTTGCCTGGGGCCGGCAATGAGCAGTTCTTC. As protein: CASSLPGAGNEQFF.

This sequence joins TRBV24-1 and TRBJ1-1, with 11 nucleotides matching TRBD1. The CDR3 runs to 16 residues. J lost 4 bases, V lost 4 bases, and 7 bases had no gene match. The germline CDR1 and CDR2 sequences are KGHDR and SFDVKD. CDR3 loop: CATSDKGQGASTEAFF. CDR3 in DNA: TGTGCCACCAGTGACAAAGGACAGGGGGCGAGCACTGAAGCTTTCTTT.

In this sample, this clone turned up a few times. This chain links TRBV13 with TRBJ2-7; TRBD2 matches 7 bases. Germline V CDR1 and CDR2: PRHDT, FYEKMQ (reference sequence). The trim removed 0 bases at V and 5 bases at J, leaving 7 bases unmatched. The CDR3 sequence is 15 residues long. The DNA of the CDR3 is TGTGCCAGCAGCTTAGGCCGGGCGGGAGCTAACGAGCAGTACTTC. Encoded protein: CASSLGRAGANEQYF.

This chain joins TRBV5-1 and TRBJ2-7, with unresolved D. CDR3 length equals 14 residues. The germline V gene encodes CDR1 SGHRS and CDR2 YFSETQ. V gave up 0 bases and J gave up 5 bases, with 12 bases separating them. The CDR3 loop is CASSLASRRDEQYF. CDR3 sequence (DNA): TGCGCCAGCAGCTTGGCCTCCCGAAGGGACGAGCAGTACTTC.

V is TRBV28 and J is TRBJ2-3; D unresolved. The length of the CDR3 is 15 residues. Trimming removed 2 bases at V and 2 bases at J, with 11 bases between. CDR1 is MDHEN, CDR2 SYDVKM, per germline. CDR3 residues: CASSLKMAYTDTQYF. The DNA of the CDR3 is TGTGCCAGCAGTTTAAAGATGGCCTACACAGATACGCAGTATTTT.

The chain carries TRBV7-2 and TRBJ1-5; D is possibly TRBD1 (6 bases). The V and J ends lost 3 bases and 6 bases respectively, with 12 bases between them. The CDR3 has 14 residues. Germline loops: CDR1 SGHTA, CDR2 FQGNSA. This CDR3 is CASSFSEGGQPQHF. In nucleotides, the CDR3 is TGTGCCAGCAGCTTTTCGGAGGGGGGTCAGCCCCAGCATTTT. Supplemented by reference TRBV7-2 and TRBJ1-5, the full variable domain reads GAGVSQSPSNKVTEKGKDVELRCDPISGHTALYWYRQSLGQGLEFLIYFQGNSAPDKSGLPSDRFSAERTGGSVSTLTIQRTQQEDSAVYLCASSFSEGGQPQHFGDGTRLSIL.

The rearrangement uses TRBV7-9 and TRBJ2-2; possibly TRBD1 for D (6 bases). The V gene's germline CDR1 is SEHNR and CDR2 FQNEAQ (reference sequence). The CDR3 totals 16 residues. Trimming cost V 7 bases and J 5 bases, with 20 bases left between them. The CDR3 loop is CASIISGDLLTGELFF. In nucleotides, the CDR3 is TGTGCCAGCATCATATCAGGGGACCTCTTGACCGGGGAGCTGTTTTTT.

The chain uses TRBV7-8 and TRBJ1-4; 9 bases fit TRBD1. Germline trimming cut 4 bases from V and 5 bases from J; bases unmatched to any gene: 5. CDR3 length equals 15 residues. Germline lookup yields CDR1 SGHVS and CDR2 FQNEAQ. CDR3 sequence reads: CASSSTGTGNEKLFF. The CDR3 nucleotides are TGTGCCAGCAGCTCTACCGGGACAGGGAATGAAAAACTGTTTTTT.

The chain combines TRBV6-5 with TRBJ2-1, with 8 bases that match TRBD2. Germline lookup yields CDR1 MNHEY and CDR2 SVGAGI. The V and J ends lost 1 base and 3 bases, in that order; junction bases with no gene match: 2. This CDR3 is built from 15 residues. The CDR3 loop reads CASSYYGGGYNEQFF. The DNA for the CDR3 is TGTGCCAGCAGTTACTACGGGGGGGGCTACAATGAGCAGTTCTTC.

The chain couples TRBV9 to TRBJ2-6; no clear D gene. There are 14 residues in the CDR3. V was cut by 2 bases and J by 2 bases, with 5 bases left in between. CDR1 and CDR2 from the germline V gene are SGDLS and YYNGEE. CDR3 nucleotide sequence: TGTGCCAGCAGCGTTTCCACTGGGGCCAACGTCCTGACTTTC. Protein product: CASSVSTGANVLTF.

The chain couples TRBV7-2 to TRBJ1-1; 8 bases fit TRBD1. CDR3 length: 13 residues. V gave up 5 bases and J gave up 10 bases; unmatched junction bases: 9. Germline V CDR1 and CDR2: SGHTA, FQGNSA. CDR3 sequence reads: CASSTGQGKRAFF. The CDR3 coding sequence is TGTGCCAGCAGCACCGGACAGGGAAAGAGAGCTTTCTTT.

J is TRBJ2-2 and V is TRBV7-2; D is unresolved. V lost 5 bases to trimming and J lost 1 base, with 11 bases between them. CDR1 SGHTA and CDR2 FQGNSA come from the germline V gene. The CDR3 covers 15 residues. The CDR3 DNA is TGTGCCAGCAGCCCACCCGTGGGGAACACCGGGGAGCTGTTTTTT. It specifies CASSPPVGNTGELFF.

This clone was seen a single time. This rearrangement joins TRBV5-1 to TRBJ2-3; D not certain. The germline CDR1 and CDR2 sequences are SGHRS and YFSETQ. The CDR3 consists of 14 residues. V shed 4 bases and J shed 5 bases, with 14 bases lying between them. CDR3 sequence: CASSTGGSQDTQYF. For the CDR3, the DNA is TGCGCCAGCAGCACTGGCGGCAGCCAAGATACGCAGTATTTT.

The chain couples TRBV4-3 to TRBJ1-4; TRBD1 aligns across 11 bases. The CDR3 spans 16 residues. From germline, CDR1 is LGHNA and CDR2 YSLEER. Germline trimming cut 3 bases from V and 7 bases from J; bases unmatched to any gene: 7. The CDR3 region is CASSQGGQGVIEKLFF. The CDR3 DNA follows: TGCGCCAGCAGCCAGGGGGGACAGGGGGTGATTGAAAAACTGTTTTTT.